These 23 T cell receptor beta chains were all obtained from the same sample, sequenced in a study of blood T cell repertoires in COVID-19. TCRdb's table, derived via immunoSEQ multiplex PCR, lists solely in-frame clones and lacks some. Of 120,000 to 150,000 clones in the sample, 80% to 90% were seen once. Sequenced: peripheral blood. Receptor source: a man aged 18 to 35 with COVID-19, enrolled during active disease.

The CDR3 here is CASGGQGIDTQYF. As DNA, the CDR3 is TGTGCCAGTGGGGGACAGGGTATAGATACGCAGTATTTT. The chain employs TRBV7-9 and TRBJ2-3; TRBD1 matches 9 bases. The CDR3 spans 13 residues. With 9 bases clipped from V and 5 bases from J, the junction kept 6 bases outside the gene matches. CDR1 is SEHNR and CDR2 is FQNEAQ in the germline V gene (reference sequence).

This CDR3 is CAWSRPGVRSGNTIYF. CDR3 bases: TGTGCCTGGAGTCGACCAGGGGTTCGCTCTGGAAACACCATATATTTT. The genes are TRBV30 and TRBJ1-3; a possible D gene is TRBD1 (6 bases). The V end lost 2 bases, the J end lost 0 bases, and 14 bases lay between the germline ends. Germline assignment: CDR1 GTSNPN and CDR2 SVGIG (reference sequence). CDR3 length equals 16 residues.

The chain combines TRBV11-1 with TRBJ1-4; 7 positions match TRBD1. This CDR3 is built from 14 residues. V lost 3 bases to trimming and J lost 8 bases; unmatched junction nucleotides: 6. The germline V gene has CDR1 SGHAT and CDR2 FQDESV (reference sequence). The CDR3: CASSFRDRSEKLFF. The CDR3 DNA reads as TGTGCCAGCAGCTTCAGGGACAGATCCGAAAAACTGTTTTTT.

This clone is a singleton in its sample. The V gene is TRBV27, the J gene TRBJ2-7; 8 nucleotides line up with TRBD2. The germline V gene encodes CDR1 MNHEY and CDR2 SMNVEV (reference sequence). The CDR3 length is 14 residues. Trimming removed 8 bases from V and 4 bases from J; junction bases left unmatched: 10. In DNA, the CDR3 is TGTGCCAGCTCGTCGGGAGGGGCGCTTTACGAGCAGTACTTC. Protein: CASSSGGALYEQYF.

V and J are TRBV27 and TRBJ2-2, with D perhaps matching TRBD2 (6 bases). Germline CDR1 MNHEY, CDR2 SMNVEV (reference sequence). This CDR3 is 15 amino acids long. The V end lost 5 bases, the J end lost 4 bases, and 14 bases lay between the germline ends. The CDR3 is CASSQSIGSTGELFF. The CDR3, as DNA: TGTGCCAGCAGTCAGTCTATCGGGAGCACCGGGGAGCTGTTTTTT.

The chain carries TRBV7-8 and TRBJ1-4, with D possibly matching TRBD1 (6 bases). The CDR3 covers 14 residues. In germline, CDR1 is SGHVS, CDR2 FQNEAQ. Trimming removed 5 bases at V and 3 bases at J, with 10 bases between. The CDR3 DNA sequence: TGTGCCAGCAGCGAGGACAGAGCTAATGAAAAACTGTTTTTT. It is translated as CASSEDRANEKLFF. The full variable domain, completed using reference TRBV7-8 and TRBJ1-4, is GAGVSQSPRYKVAKRGQDVALRCDPISGHVSLFWYQQALGQGPEFLTYFQNEAQLDKSGLPSDRFFAERPEGSVSTLKIQRTQQEDSAVYLCASSEDRANEKLFFGSGTQLSVL.

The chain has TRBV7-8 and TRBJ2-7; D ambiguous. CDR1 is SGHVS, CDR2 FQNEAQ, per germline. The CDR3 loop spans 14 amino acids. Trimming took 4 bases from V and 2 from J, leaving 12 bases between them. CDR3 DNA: TGTGCCAGCAGCTACGGGTCAATCACCTACGAGCAGTACTTC. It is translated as CASSYGSITYEQYF.

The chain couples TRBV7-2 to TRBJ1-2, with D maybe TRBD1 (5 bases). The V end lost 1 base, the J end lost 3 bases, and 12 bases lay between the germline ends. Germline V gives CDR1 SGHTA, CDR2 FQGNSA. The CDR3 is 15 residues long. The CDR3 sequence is CASSLVAGGDYGYTF. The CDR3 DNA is TGTGCCAGCAGCTTAGTTGCAGGAGGGGACTATGGCTACACCTTC.

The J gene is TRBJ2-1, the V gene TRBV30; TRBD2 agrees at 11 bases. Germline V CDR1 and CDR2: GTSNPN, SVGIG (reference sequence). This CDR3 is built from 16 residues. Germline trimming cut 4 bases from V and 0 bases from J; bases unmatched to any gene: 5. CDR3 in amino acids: CAWTSGRTSSYNEQFF. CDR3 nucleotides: TGTGCCTGGACTAGCGGGAGGACGAGCTCCTACAATGAGCAGTTCTTC.

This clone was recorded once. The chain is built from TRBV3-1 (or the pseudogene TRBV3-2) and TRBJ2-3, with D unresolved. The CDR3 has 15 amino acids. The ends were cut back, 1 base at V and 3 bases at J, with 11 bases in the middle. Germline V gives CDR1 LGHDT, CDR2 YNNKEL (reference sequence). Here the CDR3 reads CASSQAALRTDTQYF. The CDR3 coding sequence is TGTGCCAGCAGCCAAGCAGCACTAAGGACAGATACGCAGTATTTT.

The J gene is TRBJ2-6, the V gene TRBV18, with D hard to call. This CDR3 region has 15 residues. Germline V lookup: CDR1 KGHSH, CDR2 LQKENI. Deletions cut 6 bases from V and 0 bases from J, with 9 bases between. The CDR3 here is CASSQVTSGANVLTF. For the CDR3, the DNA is TGTGCCAGCTCGCAGGTTACCTCTGGGGCCAACGTCCTGACTTTC.

CDR3 protein: CASSLRAGGSWEQYF. The CDR3 nucleotides read TGCGCCAGCAGCTTGAGGGCAGGGGGCTCGTGGGAGCAGTACTTC. The chain uses TRBV5-1 and TRBJ2-7; 8 bases agree with TRBD1. The junction had 10 bases not matched to a gene; V was cut back by 1 base and J by 7 bases. The CDR3 extends over 15 amino acids. Germline-derived CDR1 and CDR2 are SGHRS and YFSETQ.

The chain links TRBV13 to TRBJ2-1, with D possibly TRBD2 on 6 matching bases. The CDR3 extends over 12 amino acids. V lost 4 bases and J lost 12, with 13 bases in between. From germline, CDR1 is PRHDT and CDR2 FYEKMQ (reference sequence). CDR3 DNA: TGTGCCAGCAGCTCCCTTGGGACTGGGCAGTTCTTC. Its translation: CASSSLGTGQFF.

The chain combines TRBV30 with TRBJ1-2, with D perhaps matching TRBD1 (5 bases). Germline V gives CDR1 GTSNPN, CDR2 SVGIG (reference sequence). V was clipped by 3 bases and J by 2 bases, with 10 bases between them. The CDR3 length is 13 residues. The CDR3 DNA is TGTGCCTGGAGAGCCGGGGGGAACTATGGCTACACCTTC. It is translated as CAWRAGGNYGYTF.

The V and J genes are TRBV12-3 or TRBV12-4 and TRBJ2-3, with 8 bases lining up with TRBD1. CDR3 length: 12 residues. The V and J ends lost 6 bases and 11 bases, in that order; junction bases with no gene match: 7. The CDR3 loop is CASSPDRGGQYF. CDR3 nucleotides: TGTGCCAGCAGCCCCGACAGGGGTGGGCAGTATTTT.

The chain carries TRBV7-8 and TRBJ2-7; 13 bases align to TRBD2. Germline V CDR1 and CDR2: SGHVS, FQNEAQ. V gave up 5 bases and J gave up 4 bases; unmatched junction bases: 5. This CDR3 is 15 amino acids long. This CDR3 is CASSPWTSGRYEQYF. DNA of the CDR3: TGTGCCAGCAGCCCCTGGACTAGCGGGAGATACGAGCAGTACTTC.

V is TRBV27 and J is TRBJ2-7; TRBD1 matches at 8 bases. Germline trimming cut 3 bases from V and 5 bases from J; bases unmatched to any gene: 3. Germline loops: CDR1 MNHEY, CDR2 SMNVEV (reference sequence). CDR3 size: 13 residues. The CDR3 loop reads CASSLTGADEQYF. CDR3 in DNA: TGTGCCAGCAGTTTGACAGGGGCTGACGAGCAGTACTTC.

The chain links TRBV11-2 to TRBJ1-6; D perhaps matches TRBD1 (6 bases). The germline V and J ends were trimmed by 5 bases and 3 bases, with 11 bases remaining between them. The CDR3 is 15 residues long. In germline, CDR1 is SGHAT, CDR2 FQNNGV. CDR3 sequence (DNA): TGTGCCAGCAGCCCATTAGGGGGCTATAATTCACCCCTCCACTTT. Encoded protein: CASSPLGGYNSPLHF.

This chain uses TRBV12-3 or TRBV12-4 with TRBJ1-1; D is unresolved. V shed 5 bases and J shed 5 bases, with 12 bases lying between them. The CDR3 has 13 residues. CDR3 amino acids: CASSVVVETEAFF. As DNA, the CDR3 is TGTGCCAGCAGTGTGGTCGTGGAGACTGAAGCTTTCTTT.

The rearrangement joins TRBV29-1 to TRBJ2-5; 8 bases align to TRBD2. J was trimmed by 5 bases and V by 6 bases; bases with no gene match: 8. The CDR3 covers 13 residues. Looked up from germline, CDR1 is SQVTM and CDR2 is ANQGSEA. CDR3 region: CSVGTSGGETQYF. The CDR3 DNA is TGCAGCGTAGGGACTTCGGGGGGGGAGACCCAGTACTTC.

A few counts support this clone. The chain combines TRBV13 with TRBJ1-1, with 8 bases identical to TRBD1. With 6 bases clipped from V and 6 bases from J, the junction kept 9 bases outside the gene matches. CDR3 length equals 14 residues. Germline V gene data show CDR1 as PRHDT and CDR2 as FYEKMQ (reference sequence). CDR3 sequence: CASRSDRGASEAFF. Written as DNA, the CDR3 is TGTGCCAGCAGGAGTGACAGGGGAGCCTCTGAAGCTTTCTTT.

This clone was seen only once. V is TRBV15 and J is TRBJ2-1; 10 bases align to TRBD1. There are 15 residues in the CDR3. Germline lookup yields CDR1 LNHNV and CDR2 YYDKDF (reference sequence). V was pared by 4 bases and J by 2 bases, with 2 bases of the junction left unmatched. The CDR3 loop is CATSKGQGTYNEQFF. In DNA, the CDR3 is TGTGCCACCAGCAAGGGACAGGGGACCTACAATGAGCAGTTCTTC.

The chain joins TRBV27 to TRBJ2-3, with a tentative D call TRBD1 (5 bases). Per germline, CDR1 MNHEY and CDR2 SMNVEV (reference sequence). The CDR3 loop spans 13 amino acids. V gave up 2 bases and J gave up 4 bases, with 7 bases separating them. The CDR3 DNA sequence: TGTGCCAGCAGTTTACAGGGTTCAGATACGCAGTATTTT. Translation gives CASSLQGSDTQYF.